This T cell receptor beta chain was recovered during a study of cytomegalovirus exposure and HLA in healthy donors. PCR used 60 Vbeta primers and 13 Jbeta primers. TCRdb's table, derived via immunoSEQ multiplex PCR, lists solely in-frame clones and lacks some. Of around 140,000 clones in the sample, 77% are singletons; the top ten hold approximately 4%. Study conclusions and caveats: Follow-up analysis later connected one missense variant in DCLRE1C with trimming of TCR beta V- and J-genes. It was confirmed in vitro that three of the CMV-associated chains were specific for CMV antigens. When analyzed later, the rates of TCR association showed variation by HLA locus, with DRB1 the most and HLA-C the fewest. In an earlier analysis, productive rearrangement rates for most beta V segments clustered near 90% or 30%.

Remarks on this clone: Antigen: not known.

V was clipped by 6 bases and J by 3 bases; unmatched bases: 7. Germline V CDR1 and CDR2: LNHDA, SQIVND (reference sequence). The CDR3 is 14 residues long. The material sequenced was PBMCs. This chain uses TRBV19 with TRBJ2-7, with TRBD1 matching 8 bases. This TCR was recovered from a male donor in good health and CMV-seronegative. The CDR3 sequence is CASRRSGTGYEQYF. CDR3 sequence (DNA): TGTGCCAGTAGAAGATCCGGGACAGGCTACGAGCAGTACTTC.